This T cell receptor (beta chain) was documented in a study of blood T cells in healthy people across ages. Study outcomes and limitations: Unsorted PBMCs blocked a conclusive comparison of naive and antigen-experienced cells. TCR beta diversity, measured per million T cells, fell in a roughly linear way with age.

Donor samples were obtained from healthy Caucasian individuals from Russia, aged 6 to 90. Primers used in a second PCR of about 7 to 12 cycles were a sample-barcoded 5' primer and a J-beta primer mix. One entry per CDR3 protein results from TCRdb running MiXCR on the 5' RACE reads. The sample carries hundreds of thousands of distinct CDR3 sequences, roughly 64% recorded once. As concerns this clonotype: Antigen: not known.

The specimen was blood. This clonotype was sampled from a man aged 25-45 years in good health.

The CDR3 loop is CATRQGSYIPYGYTF. The CDR3, as DNA: TGTGCCACACGACAAGGGAGTTATATCCCGTATGGCTACACCTTC. The chain combines TRBV6-5 with TRBJ1-2; D is unclear. The germline V and J ends were trimmed by 10 bases and 5 bases, with 23 bases remaining between them. There are 15 residues in the CDR3. Germline V lookup: CDR1 MNHEY, CDR2 SVGAGI.